What follows are 16 T cell receptor beta chains derived from one specimen sequenced in a study of shared clonotypes between healthy human individuals (dated by TCRdb to 2020 to 2021). Receptors were amplified or captured by the immunoSEQ multiplex PCR assay. Imported from immuneACCESS, the table was reduced by TCRdb to in-frame sequences with V and J called. These copies leave out some clones; in studies compared against another copy, an unresolved V gene accounts for under half, and the cause of the remainder is not known. This sample holds approximately 640,000 clones; 90% were observed only once. Jointly, the top ten make up about 33% of the sample. Specimen: memory CD8+ T cells from PBMCs. What the cell subset or site label conveys for this sample: CD45RO+ cells pooled with CCR7-negative TemRA cells. The receptors here all came from a man younger than 35 in good health. Some clones in this sample may be carry-over from other donors' samples.

The rearrangement uses TRBV7-8 and TRBJ2-7; D perhaps matches TRBD1 (7 bases). The CDR3 runs 18 residues. Trimming took off 5 bases at V and 0 bases at J, with 23 bases between the two ends. The germline CDR1 and CDR2 sequences are SGHVS and FQNEAQ. CDR3 sequence: CASSPGGKASESSYEQYF. In nucleotides, the CDR3 is TGTGCCAGCAGCCCAGGGGGTAAGGCTAGCGAGAGCTCCTACGAGCAGTACTTC.

The chain recombines TRBV5-8 with TRBJ2-7; TRBD1 matches at 9 bases. With 3 bases clipped from V and 3 bases from J, the junction kept 7 bases outside the gene matches. This CDR3 is built from 15 residues. CDR1 and CDR2 from the germline V gene are SGHTS and YDEGEE. The CDR3 DNA follows: TGTGCCAGCAGCTCAGGGACAGGGTATTTCTACGAGCAGTACTTC. This encodes CASSSGTGYFYEQYF.

The chain carries TRBV27 and TRBJ2-7, with TRBD1 matching 7 bases. V lost 3 bases to trimming and J lost 3 bases; unmatched junction nucleotides: 2. This CDR3 comprises 13 residues. Germline lookup yields CDR1 MNHEY and CDR2 SMNVEV (reference sequence). The CDR3 DNA sequence: TGTGCCAGCAGTTTTCAGGGGGACTACGAGCAGTACTTC. Protein sequence: CASSFQGDYEQYF.

V and J are TRBV7-8 and TRBJ2-1; TRBD2 might be the D (6 bases). The CDR3 covers 15 residues. CDR1 SGHVS and CDR2 FQNEAQ come from the germline V gene. Trimming took off 5 bases at V and 0 bases at J, with 11 bases between the two ends. The CDR3 reads CASSGGTLSYNEQFF. CDR3 coding DNA: TGTGCCAGCAGCGGCGGGACCCTCTCCTACAATGAGCAGTTCTTC. Filled out from reference TRBV7-8 and TRBJ2-1, the complete variable domain reads GAGVSQSPRYKVAKRGQDVALRCDPISGHVSLFWYQQALGQGPEFLTYFQNEAQLDKSGLPSDRFFAERPEGSVSTLKIQRTQQEDSAVYLCASSGGTLSYNEQFFGPGTRLTVL.

The chain joins TRBV15 to TRBJ1-1, with TRBD1 matching 7 bases. This CDR3 comprises 16 residues. The ends lost 0 bases at V and 1 base at J; junction bases unmatched: 5. Germline CDR1 LNHNV, CDR2 YYDKDF (reference sequence). Written as DNA, the CDR3 is TGTGCCACCAGCAGAGATCGGAACAGGGGGAACACTGAAGCTTTCTTT. It specifies CATSRDRNRGNTEAFF.

V gene TRBV11-2 combines with J gene TRBJ2-5; possible D gene TRBD2, 5 bases. This CDR3 contains 15 residues. The germline V gene has CDR1 SGHAT and CDR2 FQNNGV. V was shortened by 8 bases and J by 0 bases, with 16 bases between the two germline ends. As DNA, the CDR3 is TGTGCCAGCCGCGGAGGCTCCTGGTACCAAGAGACCCAGTACTTC. This encodes CASRGGSWYQETQYF.

The rearrangement links TRBV29-1 to TRBJ1-1, with TRBD1 identical over 10 bases. The germline gives CDR1 SQVTM, CDR2 ANQGSEA. The CDR3 runs to 12 residues. Here the CDR3 DNA reads TGCACGTTAGACAGGGGGCCTACTGAAGCTTTCTTT. Translation gives CTLDRGPTEAFF. The full variable domain, its missing parts supplied by reference TRBV29-1 and TRBJ1-1, is SAVISQKPSRDICQRGTSLTIQCQVDSQVTMMFWYRQQPGQSLTLIATANQGSEATYESGFVIDKFPISRPNLTFSTLTVSNMSPEDSSIYLCTLDRGPTEAFFGQGTRLTVV.

This chain joins TRBV30 and TRBJ1-1; 7 bases are shared with TRBD1. Germline lookup yields CDR1 GTSNPN and CDR2 SVGIG (reference sequence). The length of the CDR3 is 9 residues. With V trimmed by 6 bases and J by 11 bases, 3 bases remained unmatched. The CDR3 DNA is TGTGCCTGTGACAGGGAGGCTTTCTTT. This encodes CACDREAFF.

Comments on this clone: The sample holds other DNA sequences that translate to the same CDR3. The J gene is TRBJ2-7, the V gene TRBV6-1, with D possibly being TRBD1 (6 bases). The CDR3 is 13 residues long. V was clipped by 5 bases and J by 3 bases, with 11 bases between them. Germline lookup yields CDR1 MNHNS and CDR2 SASEGT. The CDR3 loop is CASSPRTVYEQYF. As DNA, the CDR3 is TGTGCCAGCAGTCCGCGGACAGTCTACGAGCAGTACTTC.

The J gene is TRBJ2-5, the V gene TRBV10-1; D is tentatively TRBD1 or TRBD2 (5 bases each). Germline CDR1 WNHNN, CDR2 SYGVQD (reference sequence). This CDR3 region has 15 residues. V shed 4 bases and J shed 1 base, with 13 bases lying between them. CDR3 sequence reads: CASSGGTESQETQYF. The CDR3 coding sequence is TGCGCCAGCAGTGGGGGGACGGAGAGCCAAGAGACCCAGTACTTC.

The chain is built from TRBV11-2 and TRBJ2-3, with TRBD1 as a possible D gene (5 bases). Germline V gives CDR1 SGHAT, CDR2 FQNNGV. This CDR3 is 15 amino acids long. Trimming cost V 1 base and J 4 bases, with 12 bases left between them. In DNA, the CDR3 is TGTGCCAGCAGCTTAGCCCCGACAGTGGCAGATACGCAGTATTTT. It specifies CASSLAPTVADTQYF.

The J gene is TRBJ2-1, the V gene TRBV19, with 8 bases that match TRBD2. Germline V gene lookup returns CDR1 LNHDA and CDR2 SQIVND (reference sequence). Trimming cost V 6 bases and J 5 bases; bases outside gene matches: 9. The CDR3 is 15 amino acids. Written as DNA, the CDR3 is TGTGCCAGTAGATCCCGGGGGGGGCACCACAATGAGCAGTTCTTC. It encodes CASRSRGGHHNEQFF.

V usage is TRBV7-2 and J usage is TRBJ2-3; D is ambiguous. This CDR3 is built from 14 residues. Trimming cost V 3 bases and J 0 bases, with 7 bases left between them. In germline, CDR1 is SGHTA, CDR2 FQGNSA. CDR3 residues: CASSLEVSTDTQYF. CDR3 nucleotides: TGTGCCAGCAGCTTGGAAGTAAGCACAGATACGCAGTATTTT.

In the case of this clone: Other DNA sequences from this sample encode an identical CDR3 as well. The genes are TRBV27 and TRBJ1-2, with 7 bases that match TRBD1. The CDR3 sequence is 13 residues long. Per germline, CDR1 MNHEY and CDR2 SMNVEV (reference sequence). Trimming took 6 bases from V and 4 from J; bases not matched to a gene: 5. The CDR3 spells CASSPGGGYGYTF. The DNA for the CDR3 is TGTGCCAGCAGCCCAGGGGGTGGCTATGGCTACACCTTC.

This clone was detected only once. The J gene is TRBJ2-7, the V gene TRBV6-5, with TRBD1 matching over 8 bases. The V and J ends lost 5 bases and 3 bases, in that order; junction bases with no gene match: 3. From germline, CDR1 is MNHEY and CDR2 SVGAGI. There are 13 residues in the CDR3. The CDR3 sequence: CASSETGDYEQYF. The CDR3 DNA is TGTGCCAGCAGTGAGACAGGGGACTACGAGCAGTACTTC.

V is TRBV9 and J is TRBJ2-5; 7 bases map to TRBD1. V dropped 4 bases and J dropped 7; count of bases not matched to a gene: 10. The CDR3 contains 14 residues. Germline lookup yields CDR1 SGDLS and CDR2 YYNGEE. Here the CDR3 reads CASSQSGTEVTQYF. The CDR3 DNA is TGTGCCAGCAGCCAGTCCGGGACAGAGGTGACCCAGTACTTC.